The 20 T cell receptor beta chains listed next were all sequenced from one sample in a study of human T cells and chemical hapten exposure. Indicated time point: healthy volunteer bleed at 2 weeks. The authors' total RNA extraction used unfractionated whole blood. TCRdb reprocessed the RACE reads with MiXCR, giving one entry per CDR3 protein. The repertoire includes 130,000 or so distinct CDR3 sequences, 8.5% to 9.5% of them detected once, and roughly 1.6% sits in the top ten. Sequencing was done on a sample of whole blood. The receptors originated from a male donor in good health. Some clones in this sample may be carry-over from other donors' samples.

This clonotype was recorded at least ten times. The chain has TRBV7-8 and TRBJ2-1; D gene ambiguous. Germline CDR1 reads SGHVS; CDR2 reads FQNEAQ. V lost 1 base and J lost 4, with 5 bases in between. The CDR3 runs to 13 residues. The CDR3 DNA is TGTGCCAGCAGCTTAGAACAGTACAATGAGCAGTTCTTC. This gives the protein CASSLEQYNEQFF.

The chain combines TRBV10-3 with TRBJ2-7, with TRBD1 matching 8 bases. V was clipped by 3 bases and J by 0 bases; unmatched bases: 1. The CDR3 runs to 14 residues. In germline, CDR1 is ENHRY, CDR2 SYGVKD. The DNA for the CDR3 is TGTGCCATCAGTGAACAGGGGGGCTCCTACGAGCAGTACTTC. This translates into CAISEQGGSYEQYF.

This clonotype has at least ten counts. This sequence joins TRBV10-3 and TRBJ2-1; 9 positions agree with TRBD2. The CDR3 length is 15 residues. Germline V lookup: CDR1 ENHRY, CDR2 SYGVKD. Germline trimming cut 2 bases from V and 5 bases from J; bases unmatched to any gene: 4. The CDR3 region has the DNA TGTGCCATCAGTGAGGGGCGACTAGCGGACAATGAGCAGTTCTTC. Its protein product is CAISEGRLADNEQFF.

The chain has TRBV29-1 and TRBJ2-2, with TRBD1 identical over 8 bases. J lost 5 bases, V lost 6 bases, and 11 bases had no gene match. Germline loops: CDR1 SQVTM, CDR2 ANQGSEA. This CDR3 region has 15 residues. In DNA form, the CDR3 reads TGCAGCGTCCCATCTCAGGGGGCGGGTACCGGGGAGCTGTTTTTT. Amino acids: CSVPSQGAGTGELFF.

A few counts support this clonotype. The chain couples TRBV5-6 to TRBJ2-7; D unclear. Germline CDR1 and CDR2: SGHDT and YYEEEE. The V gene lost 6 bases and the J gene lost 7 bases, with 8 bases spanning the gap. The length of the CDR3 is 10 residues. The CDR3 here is CASKGREQYF. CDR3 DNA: TGTGCCAGCAAAGGACGGGAGCAGTACTTC.

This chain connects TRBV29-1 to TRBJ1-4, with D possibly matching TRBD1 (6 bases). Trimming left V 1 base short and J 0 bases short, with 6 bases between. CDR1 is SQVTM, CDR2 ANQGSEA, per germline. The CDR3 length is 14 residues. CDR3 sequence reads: CSVEGQATNEKLFF. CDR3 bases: TGCAGCGTTGAAGGACAGGCAACTAATGAAAAACTGTTTTTT.

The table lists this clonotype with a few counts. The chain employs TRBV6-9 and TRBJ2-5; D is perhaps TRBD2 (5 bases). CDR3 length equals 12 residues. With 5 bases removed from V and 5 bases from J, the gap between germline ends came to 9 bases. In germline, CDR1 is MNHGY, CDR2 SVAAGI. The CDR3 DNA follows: TGTGCCAGCAGTGGGAGAAGGGAGACCCAGTACTTC. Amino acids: CASSGRRETQYF.

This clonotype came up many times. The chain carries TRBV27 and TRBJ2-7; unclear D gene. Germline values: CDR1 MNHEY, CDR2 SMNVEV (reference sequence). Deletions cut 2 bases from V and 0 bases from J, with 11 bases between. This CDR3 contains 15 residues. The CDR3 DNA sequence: TGTGCCAGCAGTTTAACTGTCAGGAGCTCCTACGAGCAGTACTTC. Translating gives CASSLTVRSSYEQYF.

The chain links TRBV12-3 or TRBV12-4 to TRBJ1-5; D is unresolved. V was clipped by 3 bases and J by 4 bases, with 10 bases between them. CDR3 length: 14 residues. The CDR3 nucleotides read TGTGCCAGCAGTTTGCGGGCGCGAAATCAGCCCCAGCATTTT. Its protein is CASSLRARNQPQHF.

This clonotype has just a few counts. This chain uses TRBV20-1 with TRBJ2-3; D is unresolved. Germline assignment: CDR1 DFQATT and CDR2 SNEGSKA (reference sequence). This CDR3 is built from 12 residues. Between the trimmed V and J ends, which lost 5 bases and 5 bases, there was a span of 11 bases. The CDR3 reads CSARVVRDTQYF. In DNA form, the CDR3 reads TGCAGTGCTCGCGTCGTAAGAGATACGCAGTATTTT.

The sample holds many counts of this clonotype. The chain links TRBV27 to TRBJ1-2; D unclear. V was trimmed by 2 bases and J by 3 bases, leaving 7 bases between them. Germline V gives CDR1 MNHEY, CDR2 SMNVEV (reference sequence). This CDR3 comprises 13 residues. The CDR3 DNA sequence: TGTGCCAGCAGTTTAGGAAGTGACTATGGCTACACCTTC. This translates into CASSLGSDYGYTF.

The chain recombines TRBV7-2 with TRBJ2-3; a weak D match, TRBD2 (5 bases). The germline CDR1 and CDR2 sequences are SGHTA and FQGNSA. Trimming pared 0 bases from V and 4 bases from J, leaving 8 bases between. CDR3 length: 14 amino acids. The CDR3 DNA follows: TGTGCCAGCAGCTTAGCGGCACTAGCAGATACGCAGTATTTT. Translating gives CASSLAALADTQYF.

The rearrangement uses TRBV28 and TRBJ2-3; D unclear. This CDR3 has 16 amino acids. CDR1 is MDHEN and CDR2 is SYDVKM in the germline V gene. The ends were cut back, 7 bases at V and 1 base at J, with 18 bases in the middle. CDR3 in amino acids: CASTPRGGSRTDTQYF. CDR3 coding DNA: TGTGCCAGCACTCCTCGTGGCGGATCCCGCACAGATACGCAGTATTTT. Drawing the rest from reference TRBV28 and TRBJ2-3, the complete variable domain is DVKVTQSSRYLVKRTGEKVFLECVQDMDHENMFWYRQDPGLGLRLIYFSYDVKMKEKGDIPEGYSVSREKKERFSLILESASTNQTSMYLCASTPRGGSRTDTQYFGPGTRLTVL.

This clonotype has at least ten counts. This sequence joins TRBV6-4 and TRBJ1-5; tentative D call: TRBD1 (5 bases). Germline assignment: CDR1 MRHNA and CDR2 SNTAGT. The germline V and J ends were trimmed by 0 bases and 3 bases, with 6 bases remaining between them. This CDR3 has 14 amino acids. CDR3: CASSDSGDNQPQHF. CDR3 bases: TGTGCCAGCAGTGACTCGGGGGACAATCAGCCCCAGCATTTT.

CDR3 DNA sequence: TGTGCCAGCAGCCAAATATCAACCTACGAGCAGTACTTC. Amino acid sequence: CASSQISTYEQYF. This chain links TRBV3-1 with TRBJ2-7, with unresolved D. This CDR3 has 13 residues. Germline V gives CDR1 LGHDT, CDR2 YNNKEL (reference sequence). V lost 2 bases to trimming and J lost 2 bases, with 7 bases between them.

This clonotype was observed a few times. The CDR3 loop is CASSSQTGPSYNEQFF. CDR3 DNA: TGTGCCAGCAGTTCCCAGACAGGCCCATCCTACAATGAGCAGTTCTTC. The rearrangement links TRBV6-5 to TRBJ2-1, with D perhaps matching TRBD1 (6 bases). The germline CDR1 and CDR2 sequences are MNHEY and SVGAGI. V lost 4 bases and J 1 base, leaving 14 bases between the germline ends. This CDR3 region has 16 residues.

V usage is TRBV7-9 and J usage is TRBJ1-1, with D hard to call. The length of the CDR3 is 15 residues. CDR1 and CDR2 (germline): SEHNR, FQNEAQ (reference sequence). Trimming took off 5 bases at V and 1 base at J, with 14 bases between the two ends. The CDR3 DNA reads TGTGCCAGCAGCAAAGTCACGGACGGGAACACTGAAGCTTTCTTT. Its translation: CASSKVTDGNTEAFF.

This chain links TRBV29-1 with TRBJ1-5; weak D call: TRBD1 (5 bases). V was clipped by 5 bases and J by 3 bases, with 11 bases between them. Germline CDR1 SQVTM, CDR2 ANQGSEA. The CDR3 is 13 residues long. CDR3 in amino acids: CSVSDIPNQPQHF. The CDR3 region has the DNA TGCAGCGTTTCGGACATCCCCAATCAGCCCCAGCATTTT.

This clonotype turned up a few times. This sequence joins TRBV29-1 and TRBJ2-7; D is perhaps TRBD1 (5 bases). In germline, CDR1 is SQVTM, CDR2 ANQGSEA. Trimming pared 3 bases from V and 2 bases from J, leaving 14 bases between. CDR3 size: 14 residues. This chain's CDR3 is CSVDGLAGTYEQYF. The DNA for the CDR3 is TGCAGCGTTGACGGGTTGGCAGGGACCTACGAGCAGTACTTC.

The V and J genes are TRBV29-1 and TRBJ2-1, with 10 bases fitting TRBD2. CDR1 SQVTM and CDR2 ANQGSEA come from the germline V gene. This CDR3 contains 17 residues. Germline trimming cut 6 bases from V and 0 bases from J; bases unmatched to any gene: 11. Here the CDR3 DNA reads TGCAGCGTAACCGGGACTAGCGCTCGCCGCTCCTACAATGAGCAGTTCTTC. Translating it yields CSVTGTSARRSYNEQFF.